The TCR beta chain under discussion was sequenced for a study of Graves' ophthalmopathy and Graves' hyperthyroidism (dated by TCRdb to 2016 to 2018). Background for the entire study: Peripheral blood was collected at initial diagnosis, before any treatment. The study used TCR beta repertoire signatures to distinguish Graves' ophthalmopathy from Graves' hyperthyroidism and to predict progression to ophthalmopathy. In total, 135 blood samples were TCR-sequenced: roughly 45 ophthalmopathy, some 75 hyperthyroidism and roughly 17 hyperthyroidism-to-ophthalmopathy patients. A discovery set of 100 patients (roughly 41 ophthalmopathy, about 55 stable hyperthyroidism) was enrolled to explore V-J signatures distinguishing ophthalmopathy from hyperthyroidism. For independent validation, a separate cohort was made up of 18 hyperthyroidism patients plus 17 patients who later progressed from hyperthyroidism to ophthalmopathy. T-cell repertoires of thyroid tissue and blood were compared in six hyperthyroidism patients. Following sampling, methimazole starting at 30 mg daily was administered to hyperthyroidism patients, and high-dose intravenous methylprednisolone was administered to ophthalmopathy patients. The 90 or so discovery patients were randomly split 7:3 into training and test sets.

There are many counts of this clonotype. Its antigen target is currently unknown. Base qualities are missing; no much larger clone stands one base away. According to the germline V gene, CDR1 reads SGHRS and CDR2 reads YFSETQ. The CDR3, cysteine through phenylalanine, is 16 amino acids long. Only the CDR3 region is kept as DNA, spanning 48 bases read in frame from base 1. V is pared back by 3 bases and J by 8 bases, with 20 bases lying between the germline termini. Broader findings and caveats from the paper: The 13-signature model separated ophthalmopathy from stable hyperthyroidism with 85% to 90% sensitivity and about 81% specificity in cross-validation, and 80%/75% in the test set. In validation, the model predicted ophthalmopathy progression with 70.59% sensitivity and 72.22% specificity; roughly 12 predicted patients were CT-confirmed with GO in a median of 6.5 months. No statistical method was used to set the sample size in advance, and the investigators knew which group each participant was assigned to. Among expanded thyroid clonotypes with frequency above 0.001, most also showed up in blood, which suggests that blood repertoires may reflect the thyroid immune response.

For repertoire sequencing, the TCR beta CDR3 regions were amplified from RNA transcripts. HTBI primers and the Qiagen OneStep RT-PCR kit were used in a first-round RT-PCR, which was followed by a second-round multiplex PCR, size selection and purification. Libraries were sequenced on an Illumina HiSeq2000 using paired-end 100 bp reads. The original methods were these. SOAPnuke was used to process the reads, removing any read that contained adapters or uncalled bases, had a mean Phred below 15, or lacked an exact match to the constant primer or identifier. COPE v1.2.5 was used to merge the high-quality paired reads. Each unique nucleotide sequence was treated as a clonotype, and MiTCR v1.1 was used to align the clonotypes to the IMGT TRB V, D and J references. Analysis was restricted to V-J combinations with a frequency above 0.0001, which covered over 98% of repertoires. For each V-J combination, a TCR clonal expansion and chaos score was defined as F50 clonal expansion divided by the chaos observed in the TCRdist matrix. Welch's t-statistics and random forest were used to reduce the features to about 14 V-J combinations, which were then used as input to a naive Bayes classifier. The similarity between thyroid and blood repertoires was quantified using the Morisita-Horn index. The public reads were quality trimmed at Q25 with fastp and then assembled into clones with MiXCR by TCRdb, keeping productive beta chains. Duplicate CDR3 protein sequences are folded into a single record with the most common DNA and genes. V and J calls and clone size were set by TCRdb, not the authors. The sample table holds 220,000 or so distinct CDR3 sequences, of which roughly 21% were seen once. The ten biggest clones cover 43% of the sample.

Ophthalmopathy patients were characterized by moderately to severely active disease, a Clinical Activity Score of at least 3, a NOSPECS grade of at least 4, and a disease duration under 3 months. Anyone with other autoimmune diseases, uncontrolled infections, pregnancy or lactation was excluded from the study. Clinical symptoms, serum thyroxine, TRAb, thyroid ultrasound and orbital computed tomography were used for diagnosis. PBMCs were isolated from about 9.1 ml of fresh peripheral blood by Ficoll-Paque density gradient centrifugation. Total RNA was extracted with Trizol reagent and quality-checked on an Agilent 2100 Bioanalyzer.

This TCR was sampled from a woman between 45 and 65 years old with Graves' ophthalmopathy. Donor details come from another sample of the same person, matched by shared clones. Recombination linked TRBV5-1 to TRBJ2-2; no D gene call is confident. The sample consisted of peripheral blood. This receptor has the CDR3 CASSSSPTLPGGELFF. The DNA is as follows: TGCGCCAGCAGCTCTTCCCCGACTCTACCAGGAGGGGAGCTGTTTTTT. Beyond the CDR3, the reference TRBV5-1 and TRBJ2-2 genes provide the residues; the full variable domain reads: KAGVTQTPRYLIKTRGQQVTLSCSPISGHRSVSWYQQTPGQGLQFLFEYFSETQRNKGNFPGRFSGRQFSNSRSEMNVSTLELGDSALYLCASSSSPTLPGGELFFGEGSRLTVL.